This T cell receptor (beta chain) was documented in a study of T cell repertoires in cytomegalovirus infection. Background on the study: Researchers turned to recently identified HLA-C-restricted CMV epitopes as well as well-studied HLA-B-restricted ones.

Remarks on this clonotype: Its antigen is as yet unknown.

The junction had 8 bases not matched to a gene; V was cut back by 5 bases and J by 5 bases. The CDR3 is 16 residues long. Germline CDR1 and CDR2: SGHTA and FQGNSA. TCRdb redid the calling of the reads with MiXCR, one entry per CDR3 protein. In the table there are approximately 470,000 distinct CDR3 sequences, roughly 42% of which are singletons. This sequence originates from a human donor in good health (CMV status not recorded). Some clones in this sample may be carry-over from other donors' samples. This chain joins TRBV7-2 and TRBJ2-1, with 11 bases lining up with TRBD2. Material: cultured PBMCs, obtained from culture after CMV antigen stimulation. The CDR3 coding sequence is TGTGCCAGCAGCCTTATAGCGGGGGGGCCGAACAATGAGCAGTTCTTC. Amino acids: CASSLIAGGPNNEQFF.